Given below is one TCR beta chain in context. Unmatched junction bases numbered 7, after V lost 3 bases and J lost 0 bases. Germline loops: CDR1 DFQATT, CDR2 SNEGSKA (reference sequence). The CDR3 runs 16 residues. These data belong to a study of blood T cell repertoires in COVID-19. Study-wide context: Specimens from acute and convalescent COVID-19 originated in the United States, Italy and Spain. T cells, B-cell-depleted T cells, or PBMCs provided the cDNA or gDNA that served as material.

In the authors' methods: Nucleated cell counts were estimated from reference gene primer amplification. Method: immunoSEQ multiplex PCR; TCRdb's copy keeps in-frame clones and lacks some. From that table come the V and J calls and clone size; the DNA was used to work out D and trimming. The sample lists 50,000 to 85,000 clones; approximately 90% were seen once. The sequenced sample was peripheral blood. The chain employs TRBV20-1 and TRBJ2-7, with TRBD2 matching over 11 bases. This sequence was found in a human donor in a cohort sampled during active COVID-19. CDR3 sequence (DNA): TGCAGTGCTAGTCCGATGACTAGCGGGGTCTCCTACGAGCAGTACTTC. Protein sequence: CSASPMTSGVSYEQYF.